The clone carrying this TCR beta chain was seen only a few times. Its antigen remains unidentified. TCRbeta library construction was performed incorporating unique molecular identifiers. TCRdb reprocessed the PCR reads with MiXCR, giving one entry per CDR3 protein. The table lists under 450,000 distinct CDR3 sequences, around 15% of them singletons. The data were obtained in a study of T-cell reconstitution after alpha-beta-depleted transplantation in children. Study-wide results and limits: Expanded graft clones, several hundred of them, were reportedly the source of alpha-beta T cells about two months after transplant. By one year post-transplant, T-cell counts and diversity largely arose from T cells that were newly produced.

The germline gives CDR1 SGHRS, CDR2 YFSETQ. CDR3 length: 14 residues. After removal of 1 base from V and 6 bases from J, the junction contained 2 bases not matched to a gene. This TCR came from a boy in the first two years of life who had a stem cell transplant for Wiskott-Aldrich syndrome, so the T cells may come from the graft donor. The specimen comprised PBMCs, mostly from graft donor cells, sampled 360 days after TCRalphabeta/CD19-depleted stem cell transplant. This chain uses TRBV5-1 with TRBJ2-2; 8 nucleotides align to TRBD1. This chain's CDR3 is CASSLSTGAGELFF. The CDR3, as DNA: TGCGCCAGCAGCTTGTCGACAGGGGCCGGGGAGCTGTTTTTT.